This T cell receptor beta chain came from a study of T-cell reconstitution after alpha-beta-depleted transplantation in children. The CDR3 totals 14 residues. The germline V and J ends were trimmed by 9 bases and 4 bases, with 18 bases remaining between them. In germline, CDR1 is MNHNS, CDR2 SASEGT. Unique molecular identifiers were used to barcode this TCRbeta library. TCRdb called the PCR reads again in MiXCR, with one record for every CDR3 protein. The table has about 980,000 distinct CDR3 sequences, under 30% seen once. There are a few counts of this clonotype. Sequenced material: PBMCs, mostly from graft donor cells, taken 360 days after TCRalphabeta/CD19-depleted stem cell transplant. This chain links TRBV6-1 with TRBJ1-1; no clear D gene. The source is a boy younger than two who had a stem cell transplant for SCID, so the T cells may come from the graft donor. CDR3 protein: CASRTPGGSTEAFF. The CDR3 nucleotides read TGTGCCAGTCGGACGCCCGGAGGGAGCACTGAAGCTTTCTTT.